This is a list of T cell receptor beta chains from one sample in a study of tumor-infiltrating lymphocytes in primary liver carcinoma. TCRdb re-derived calls from the multiplex PCR reads in MiXCR, one entry per CDR3 protein. Of around 120,000 distinct CDR3 sequences detected, around 62% appear once; the ten largest clones hold around 8.5%. The sample comprised liver tumor tissue from sampling region 1. The receptors come from a woman in her sixties or seventies with primary liver carcinoma and hepatitis B virus infection. Both conserved end residues are part of each CDR3. The order of the fields is CDR3 DNA, CDR3 protein, V gene, clone size, J gene, D gene. A D gene is named only where the DNA matches it firmly. The listing skips clone size in some rows; elsewhere it reads once, few, many or a size class.

TGTGCCAGCAGCTTAGAAAGGAGACAGGGCTACGAGCACTACTTC	CASSLERRQGYEHYF	TRBV11-2	.	TRBJ2-7	TRBD1
TGTGCCAACAGCTTGGTGTACTCCGATTACAATGAGCAGTTCTTC	CANSLVYSDYNEQFF	TRBV5-6	.	TRBJ2-1	.
TGTACCGGTGGCGGGGTACTGAACACCGGAGAGCTGTTTTTT	CTGGGVLNTGELFF	TRBV6-2/TRBV6-3	.	TRBJ2-2	.
TGTGCCAGCAGCTTGGGAGCCTGTTCACCCCTCCACTTT	CASSLGACSPLHF	TRBV5-6	once	TRBJ1-6	.
TGTGCTAGTGGTTTGTGGCAGGGAGGGACCCGTGAAGCTTTCTTT	CASGLWQGGTREAFF	TRBV12-5	many	TRBJ1-1	.
TGCGCCAGCAGCCAAGTGGAGAGCTCCCACGAGCAGTACTTC	CASSQVESSHEQYF	TRBV4-1	.	TRBJ2-7	.
TGTGCCAGCAGGCAGGGGGGCTTTAGGTCCTACAATGAGCAGTTCTTC	CASRQGGFRSYNEQFF	TRBV28	many	TRBJ2-1	.
TGCGCCAGCAGCCAAGATCCCGACTCTTCTCGCACAGATACGCAGTATTTT	CASSQDPDSSRTDTQYF	TRBV4-1	many	TRBJ2-3	.
TGTGACAGCGGGAAGTCAGGACGAACGTACCAAGAGACCCAGTACTTC	CDSGKSGRTYQETQYF	TRBV6-5	.	TRBJ2-5	TRBD2
TGTGCCAGCAGTTCCTCTCTTTGGGTCCAGTACTTC	CASSSSLWVQYF	TRBV28	many	TRBJ2-5	.